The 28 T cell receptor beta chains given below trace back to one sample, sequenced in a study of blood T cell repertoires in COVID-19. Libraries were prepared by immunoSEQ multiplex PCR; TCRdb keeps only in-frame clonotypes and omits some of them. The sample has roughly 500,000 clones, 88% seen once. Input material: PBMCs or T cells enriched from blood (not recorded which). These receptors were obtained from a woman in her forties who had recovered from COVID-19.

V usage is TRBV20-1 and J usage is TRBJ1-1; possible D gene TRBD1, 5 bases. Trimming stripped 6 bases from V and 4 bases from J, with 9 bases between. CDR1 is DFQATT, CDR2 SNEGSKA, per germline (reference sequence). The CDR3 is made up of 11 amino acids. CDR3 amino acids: CSAGDGTEAFF. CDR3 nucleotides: TGCAGTGCAGGGGATGGCACTGAAGCTTTCTTT.

CDR3 sequence (DNA): TGTGCCAGCAGCTTAGCGGCGGGGGGGGGCTCCTACACCTTC. Encoded protein: CASSLAAGGGSYTF. The V gene is TRBV7-2, the J gene TRBJ1-2; tentatively, D is TRBD1 (6 bases). There are 14 residues in the CDR3. Trimming shortened V by 0 bases and J by 10 bases, and 15 bases separated the two germline ends. CDR1 and CDR2 from the germline V gene are SGHTA and FQGNSA.

CDR3 region: CASLRGNGGEQFF. CDR3 bases: TGTGCTAGCCTTAGGGGGAACGGAGGTGAGCAGTTCTTC. J is TRBJ2-1 and V is TRBV19, with D possibly being TRBD1 (6 bases). The length of the CDR3 is 13 residues. Germline V gene lookup returns CDR1 LNHDA and CDR2 SQIVND (reference sequence).

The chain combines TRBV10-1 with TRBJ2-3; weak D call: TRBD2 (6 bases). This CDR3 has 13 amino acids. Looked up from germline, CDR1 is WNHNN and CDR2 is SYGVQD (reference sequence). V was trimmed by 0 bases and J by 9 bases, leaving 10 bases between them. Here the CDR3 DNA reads TGCGCCAGCAGTGAGTCGGGGACTCTCACGCAGTATTTT. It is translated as CASSESGTLTQYF.

CDR3 loop: CASSLGLAGLYNEQFF. The CDR3 DNA follows: TGTGCCAGCAGCCTAGGACTAGCGGGACTCTACAATGAGCAGTTCTTC. The chain joins TRBV3-1 (or the pseudogene TRBV3-2) to TRBJ2-1, with 12 bases fitting TRBD2. The germline gives CDR1 LGHDT, CDR2 YNNKEL (reference sequence). V was pared by 4 bases and J by 3 bases, with 4 bases of the junction left unmatched. The CDR3 has 16 amino acids.

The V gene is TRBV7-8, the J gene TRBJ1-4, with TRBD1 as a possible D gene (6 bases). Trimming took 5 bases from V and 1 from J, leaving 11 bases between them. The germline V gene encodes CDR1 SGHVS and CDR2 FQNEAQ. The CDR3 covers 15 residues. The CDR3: CASSMHRVTNEKLFF. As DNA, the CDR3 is TGTGCCAGCAGCATGCACAGGGTAACTAATGAAAAACTGTTTTTT.

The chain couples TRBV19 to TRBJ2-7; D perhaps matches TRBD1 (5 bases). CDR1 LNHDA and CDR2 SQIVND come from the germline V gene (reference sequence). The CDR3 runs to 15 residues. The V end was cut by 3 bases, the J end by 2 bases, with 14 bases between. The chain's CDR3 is CASSMGPEPPYEQYF. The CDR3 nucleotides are TGTGCCAGTAGTATGGGGCCAGAACCGCCCTACGAGCAGTACTTC.

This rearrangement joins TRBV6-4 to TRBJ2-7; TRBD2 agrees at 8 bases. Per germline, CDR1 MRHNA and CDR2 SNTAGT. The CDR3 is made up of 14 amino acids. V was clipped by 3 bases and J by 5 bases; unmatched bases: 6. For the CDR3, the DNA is TGTGCCAGCAGTGAGAACAGCGGGAGCCACGAGCAGTACTTC. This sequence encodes CASSENSGSHEQYF.

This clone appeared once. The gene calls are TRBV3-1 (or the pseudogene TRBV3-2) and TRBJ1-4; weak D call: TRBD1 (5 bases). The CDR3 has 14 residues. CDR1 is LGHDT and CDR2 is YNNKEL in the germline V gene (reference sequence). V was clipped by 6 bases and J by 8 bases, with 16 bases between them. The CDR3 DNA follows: TGTGCCAGCAGACCGACAGCCTCTTCCGAAAAACTGTTTTTT. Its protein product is CASRPTASSEKLFF.

CDR3 nucleotides: TGTGCCAGTAGTGTTACCTTCAGGGGGACCACCTACGAGCAGTACTTC. Encoded protein: CASSVTFRGTTYEQYF. The chain carries TRBV19 and TRBJ2-7; 7 positions match TRBD1. This CDR3 spans 16 amino acids. Germline values: CDR1 LNHDA, CDR2 SQIVND (reference sequence). V lost 5 bases to trimming and J lost 2 bases; unmatched junction nucleotides: 12.

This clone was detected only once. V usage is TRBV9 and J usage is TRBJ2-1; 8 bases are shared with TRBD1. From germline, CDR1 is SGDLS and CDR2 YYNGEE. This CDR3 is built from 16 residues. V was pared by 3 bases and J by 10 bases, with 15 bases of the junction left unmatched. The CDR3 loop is CASSGGQGHYTIEQFF. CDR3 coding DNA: TGTGCCAGCAGCGGTGGACAGGGACACTACACGATCGAGCAGTTCTTC.

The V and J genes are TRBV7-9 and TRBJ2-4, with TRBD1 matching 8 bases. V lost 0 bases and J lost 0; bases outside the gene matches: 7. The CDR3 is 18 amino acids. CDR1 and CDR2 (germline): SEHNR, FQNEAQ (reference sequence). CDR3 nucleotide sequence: TGTGCCAGCAGCTTAGCCCTCGGACAGGGACTAGCCAAAAACATTCAGTACTTC. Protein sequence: CASSLALGQGLAKNIQYF.

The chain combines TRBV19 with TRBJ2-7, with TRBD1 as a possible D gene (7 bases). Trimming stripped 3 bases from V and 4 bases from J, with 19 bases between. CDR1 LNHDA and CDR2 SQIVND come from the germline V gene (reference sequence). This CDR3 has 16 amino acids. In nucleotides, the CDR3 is TGTGCCAGTAGTATCCCCAGGGGGGAGGAGCGATACGAGCAGTACTTC. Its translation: CASSIPRGEERYEQYF.

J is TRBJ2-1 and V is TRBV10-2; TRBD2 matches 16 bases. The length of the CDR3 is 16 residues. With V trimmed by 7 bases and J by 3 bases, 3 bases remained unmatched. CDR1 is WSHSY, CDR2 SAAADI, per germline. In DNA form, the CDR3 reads TGCGCCAGCAAAGGGACTAGCGGGAGGGACTACAATGAGCAGTTCTTC. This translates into CASKGTSGRDYNEQFF.

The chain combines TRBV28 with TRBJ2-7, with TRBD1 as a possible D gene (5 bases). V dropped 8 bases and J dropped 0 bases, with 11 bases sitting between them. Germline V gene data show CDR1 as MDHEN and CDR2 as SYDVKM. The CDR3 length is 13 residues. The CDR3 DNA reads TGTGCCAGCTGCACAGGAAGCTCCTACGAGCAGTACTTC. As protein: CASCTGSSYEQYF.

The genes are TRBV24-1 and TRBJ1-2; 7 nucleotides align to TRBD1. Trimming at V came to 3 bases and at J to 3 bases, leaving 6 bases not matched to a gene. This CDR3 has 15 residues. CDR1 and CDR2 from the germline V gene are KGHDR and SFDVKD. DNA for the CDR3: TGTGCCACCAGTGATGAAAAGCAGGGGGACTATGGCTACACCTTC. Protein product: CATSDEKQGDYGYTF.

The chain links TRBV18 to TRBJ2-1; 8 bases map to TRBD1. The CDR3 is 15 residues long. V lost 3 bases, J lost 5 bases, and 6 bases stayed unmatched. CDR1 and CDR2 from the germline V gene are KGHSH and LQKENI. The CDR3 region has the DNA TGTGCCAGCTCACCGGCCAGGGGGCGCGACAATGAGCAGTTCTTC. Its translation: CASSPARGRDNEQFF.

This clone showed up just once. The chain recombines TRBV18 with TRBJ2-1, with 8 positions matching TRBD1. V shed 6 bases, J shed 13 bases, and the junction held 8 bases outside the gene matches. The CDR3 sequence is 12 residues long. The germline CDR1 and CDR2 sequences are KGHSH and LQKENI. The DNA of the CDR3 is TGTGCCAGCTCCCTCGGGACAGGTGAACAGTTCTTC. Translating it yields CASSLGTGEQFF. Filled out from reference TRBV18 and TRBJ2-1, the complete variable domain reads NAGVMQNPRHLVRRRGQEARLRCSPMKGHSHVYWYRQLPEEGLKFMVYLQKENIIDESGMPKERFSAEFPKEGPSILRIQQVVRGDSAAYFCASSLGTGEQFFGPGTRLTVL.

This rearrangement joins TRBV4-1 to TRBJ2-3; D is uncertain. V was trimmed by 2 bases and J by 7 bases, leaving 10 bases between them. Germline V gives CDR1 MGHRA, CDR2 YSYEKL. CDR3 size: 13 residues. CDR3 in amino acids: CASSQLLVNTQYF. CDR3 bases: TGCGCCAGCAGCCAATTGTTAGTAAATACGCAGTATTTT.

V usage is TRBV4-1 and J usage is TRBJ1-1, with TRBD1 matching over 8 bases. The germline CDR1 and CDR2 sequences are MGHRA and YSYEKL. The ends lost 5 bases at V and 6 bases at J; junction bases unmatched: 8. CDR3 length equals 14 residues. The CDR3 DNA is TGCGCCAGCAGCTACGACAGGGGTAGGCCTGAAGCTTTCTTT. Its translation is CASSYDRGRPEAFF.

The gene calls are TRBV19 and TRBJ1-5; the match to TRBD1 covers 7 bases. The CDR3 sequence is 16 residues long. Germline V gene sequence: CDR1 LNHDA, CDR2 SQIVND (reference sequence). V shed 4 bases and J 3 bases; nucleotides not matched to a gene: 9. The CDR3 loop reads CASSTTGQVYNQPQHF. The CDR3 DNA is TGTGCCAGTAGTACTACCGGACAGGTTTACAATCAGCCCCAGCATTTT.

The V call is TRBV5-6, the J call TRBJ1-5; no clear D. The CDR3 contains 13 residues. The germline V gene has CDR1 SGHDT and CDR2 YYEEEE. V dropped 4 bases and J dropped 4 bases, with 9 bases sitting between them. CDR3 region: CASSLTPNQPQHF. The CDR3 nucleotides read TGTGCCAGCAGCCTAACCCCGAATCAGCCCCAGCATTTT.

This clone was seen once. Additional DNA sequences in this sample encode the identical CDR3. The CDR3 region is CASSVEGSSYEQYF. In DNA form, the CDR3 reads TGTGCCAGCAGCGTAGAGGGGTCCTCCTACGAGCAGTACTTC. The chain carries TRBV9 and TRBJ2-7, with TRBD1 as a possible D gene (5 bases). Trimming took off 0 bases at V and 0 bases at J, with 7 bases between the two ends. The CDR3 extends over 14 amino acids. CDR1 is SGDLS, CDR2 YYNGEE, per germline.

CDR3 DNA: TGTGCCAGCAGCTCGGGCAGGGGTCACCAAGAGACCCAGTACTTC. Protein sequence: CASSSGRGHQETQYF. The gene calls are TRBV5-6 and TRBJ2-5; weak D call: TRBD1 (6 bases). CDR1 and CDR2 from the germline V gene are SGHDT and YYEEEE. This CDR3 spans 15 amino acids. V shed 3 bases and J shed 0 bases, with 12 bases lying between them.

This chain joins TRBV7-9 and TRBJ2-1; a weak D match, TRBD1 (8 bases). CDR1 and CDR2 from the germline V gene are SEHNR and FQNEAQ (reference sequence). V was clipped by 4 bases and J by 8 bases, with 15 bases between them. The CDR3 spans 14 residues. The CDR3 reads CASSSDRGGDEQFF. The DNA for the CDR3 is TGTGCCAGCAGCTCCGACAGGGGAGGGGATGAGCAGTTCTTC.

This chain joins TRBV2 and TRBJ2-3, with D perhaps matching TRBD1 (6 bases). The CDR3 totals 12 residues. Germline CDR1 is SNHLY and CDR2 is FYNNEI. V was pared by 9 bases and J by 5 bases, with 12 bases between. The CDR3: CARTPGEDTQYF. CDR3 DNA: TGTGCCAGAACCCCAGGGGAAGATACGCAGTATTTT.

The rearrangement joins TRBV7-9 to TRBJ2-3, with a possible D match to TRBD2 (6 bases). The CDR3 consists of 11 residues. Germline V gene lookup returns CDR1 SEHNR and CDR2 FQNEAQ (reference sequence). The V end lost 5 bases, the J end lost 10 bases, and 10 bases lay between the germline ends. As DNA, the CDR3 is TGTGCCAGCAGCATCGGGAGTGCGCAGTATTTT. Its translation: CASSIGSAQYF.

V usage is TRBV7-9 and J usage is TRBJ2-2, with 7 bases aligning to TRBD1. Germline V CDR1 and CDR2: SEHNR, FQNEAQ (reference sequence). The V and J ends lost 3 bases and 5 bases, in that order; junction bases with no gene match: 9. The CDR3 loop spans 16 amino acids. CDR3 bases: TGTGCCAGCAGCTTCCCACAGGGGCTAAGGACCGGGGAGCTGTTTTTT. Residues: CASSFPQGLRTGELFF. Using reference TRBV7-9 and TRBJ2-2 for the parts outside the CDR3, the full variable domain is DTGVSQNPRHKITKRGQNVTFRCDPISEHNRLYWYRQTLGQGPEFLTYFQNEAQLEKSRLLSDRFSAERPKGSFSTLEIQRTEQGDSAMYLCASSFPQGLRTGELFFGEGSRLTVL.